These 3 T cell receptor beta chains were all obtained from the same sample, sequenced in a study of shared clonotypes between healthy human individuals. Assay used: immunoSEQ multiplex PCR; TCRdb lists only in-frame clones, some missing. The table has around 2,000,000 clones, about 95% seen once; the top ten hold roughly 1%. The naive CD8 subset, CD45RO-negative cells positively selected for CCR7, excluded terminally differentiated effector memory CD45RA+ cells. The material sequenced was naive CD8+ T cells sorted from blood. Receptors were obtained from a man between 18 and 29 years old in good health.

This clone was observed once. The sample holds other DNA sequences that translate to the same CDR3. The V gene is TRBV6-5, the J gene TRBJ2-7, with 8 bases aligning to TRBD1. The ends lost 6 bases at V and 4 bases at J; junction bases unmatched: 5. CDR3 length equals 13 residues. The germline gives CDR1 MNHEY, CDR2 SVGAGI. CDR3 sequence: CASSYRTGYEQYF. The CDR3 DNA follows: TGTGCCAGCAGCTACCGGACAGGGTACGAGCAGTACTTC.

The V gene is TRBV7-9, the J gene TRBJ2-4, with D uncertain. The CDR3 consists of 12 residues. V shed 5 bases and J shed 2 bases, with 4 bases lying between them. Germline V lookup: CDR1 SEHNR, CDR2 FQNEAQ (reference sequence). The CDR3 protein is CASSVTKNIQYF. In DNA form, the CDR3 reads TGTGCCAGCAGCGTAACCAAAAACATTCAGTACTTC.

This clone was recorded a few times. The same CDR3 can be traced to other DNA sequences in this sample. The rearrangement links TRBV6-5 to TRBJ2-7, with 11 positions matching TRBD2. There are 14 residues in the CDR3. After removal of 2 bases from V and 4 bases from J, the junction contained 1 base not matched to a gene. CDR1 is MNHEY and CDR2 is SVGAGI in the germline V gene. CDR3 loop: CASSYVAGGYEQYF. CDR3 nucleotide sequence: TGTGCCAGCAGTTACGTAGCGGGAGGGTACGAGCAGTACTTC.